This is a list of T cell receptor beta chains from one sample in a study of T-cell reconstitution after alpha-beta-depleted transplantation in children. TCRdb processed the PCR reads anew with MiXCR; each CDR3 protein has one entry. The repertoire consists of about 400,000 distinct CDR3 sequences, with 13% occurring once and the leading ten covering roughly 4.5%. The sequencing here drew on PBMCs, taken from the stem cell graft. These TCRs come from a human donor who donated a stem cell graft to a child with Fanconi anemia. Each CDR3 is given with its conserved first and last residue. D genes are given only for firm matches. The size of a clone is reported for some rows only, either as once, few or many, or as a class for expanded clones.

length,D,size,V,J,DNA,CDR3
15,.,.,TRBV21-1,TRBJ1-5,TGTGCCAGCAGCAACGGGCAGGGTGGGAATCAGCCCCAGCATTTT,CASSNGQGGNQPQHF
15,.,.,TRBV2,TRBJ2-2,TGTGCCAGCAGTGAGGTCAGGGGGGCCACCGGGGAGCTGTTTTTT,CASSEVRGATGELFF
13,TRBD1,.,TRBV29-1,TRBJ2-5,TGCAGCGTCCGACAGGGGATGCAAGAGACCCAGTACTTC,CSVRQGMQETQYF
17,.,many,TRBV6-5,TRBJ2-2,TGTGCCAGCAGTCTACTTCAGACGGGCCATGCAACCGGGGAGCTGTTTTTT,CASSLLQTGHATGELFF
14,.,many,TRBV3-1,TRBJ1-1,TGTGCCAGCAGCCAAGCTTCAGTGAACACTGAAGCTTTCTTT,CASSQASVNTEAFF
16,TRBD2,many,TRBV27,TRBJ2-5,TGTGCCAGCAGTCCCGGGACTAGCGGGGAACAAGAGACCCAGTACTTC,CASSPGTSGEQETQYF
11,.,few,TRBV20-1,TRBJ2-1,TGCAGCCCCGGGGGTTACAATGAGCAGTTCTTC,CSPGGYNEQFF
14,.,few,TRBV6-1,TRBJ1-1,TGTGCCAGCAGTGAAAATTCCGAGAACACTGAAGCTTTCTTT,CASSENSENTEAFF
14,TRBD1,few,TRBV5-1,TRBJ1-1,TGCGCCAGCAGCCAAAATCCAGGGGGCACTGAAGCTTTCTTT,CASSQNPGGTEAFF
15,.,many,TRBV6-5,TRBJ2-1,TGTGCCAGCAGTTACTTGGGGAGCTCCTACAATGAGCAGTTCTTC,CASSYLGSSYNEQFF
14,.,few,TRBV7-2,TRBJ1-1,TGTGCCAGCAGCTTAGCTTCTACAGTAGATGAAGCTTTCTTT,CASSLASTVDEAFF
11,.,.,TRBV10-3,TRBJ1-2,TGTGCCATCGCCGATTTCTCAGGCTACACCTTC,CAIADFSGYTF
14,TRBD1,few,TRBV12-3/TRBV12-4,TRBJ1-5,TGTGCCAGCAAGGGGGCGCAGGGTAATCAGCCCCAGCATTTT,CASKGAQGNQPQHF
15,.,.,TRBV20-1,TRBJ1-2,TGCAGTGCTAGACAGTTTTCGGACCTTGAGGGTGGCTACACCTTC,CSARQFSDLEGGYTF
13,.,.,TRBV19,TRBJ1-2,TGTGCCAGTAGTGCGGACAGTTACTATGGCTACACCTTC,CASSADSYYGYTF
14,.,.,TRBV5-1,TRBJ2-2,TGCGCCAGCAGCTTTCAAGTTAACACCGGGGAGCTGTTTTTT,CASSFQVNTGELFF
13,.,.,TRBV30,TRBJ1-1,TGTGCCTGGAGTGTGAACAGGGTCACTGAAGCTTTCTTT,CAWSVNRVTEAFF
13,.,.,TRBV6-2/TRBV6-3,TRBJ2-4,TGTGCCAGCAGGGAACTAGCCAAAAACATTCAGTACTTC,CASRELAKNIQYF
14,.,.,TRBV6-2/TRBV6-3,TRBJ2-2,TGTGCCAGCCACCCACCCACGAACACCGGGGAGCTGTTTTTT,CASHPPTNTGELFF
14,.,.,TRBV28,TRBJ2-5,TGTGCCAGCAGTTTGAGGTGGAGGGGGGAGACCCAGTACTTC,CASSLRWRGETQYF
14,.,few,TRBV9,TRBJ2-7,TGTGCCAGCAGCGTAGGGGTCTCTCCCTACGAGCAGTACTTC,CASSVGVSPYEQYF
16,TRBD1,many,TRBV4-3,TRBJ2-2,TGCGCCAGCAGCCAAGATGGGACAGGGAACACCGGGGAGCTGTTTTTT,CASSQDGTGNTGELFF
14,.,.,TRBV20-1,TRBJ1-6,TGCAGTGCTAGAGATGGAATGAGGGATTCACCCCTCCACTTT,CSARDGMRDSPLHF
10,.,few,TRBV20-1,TRBJ2-1,TGCAGTGCCCTTGGGACCTCGCCGTTCTTC,CSALGTSPFF